The clone carrying this T cell receptor (beta chain) was seen a handful of times. Antigen: not known. Assay used: immunoSEQ multiplex PCR; TCRdb lists only in-frame clones, some missing. Of about 100,000 clones detected, around nine tenths appear once; the ten largest clones hold about 0.15%. The data derive from a study of OX40 agonist ivuxolimab in advanced cancers. Turning to the study itself: The study enrolled dose-escalation patients with hepatocellular carcinoma, melanoma, renal cell or head and neck cancer. With a range of 23 to 79, age averaged approximately 64 years, and around 83% were male. Eligibility admitted prior anti-PD-1, anti-PD-L1 or anti-CTLA-4 therapy; 35% to 40% had some. General study findings and limits: Antigen specificity of clonally expanded peripheral T cells was not established.

The germline V and J ends were trimmed by 4 bases and 2 bases, with 4 bases remaining between them. The germline gives CDR1 SGHKS, CDR2 YYEKEE (reference sequence). There are 13 residues in the CDR3. The sequenced sample was CD4+ or CD8+ T cells sorted from blood, obtained in a trial of the OX40 agonist ivuxolimab. The source of this sequence is an adult with an advanced solid tumor such as melanoma, head and neck, liver or kidney cancer. The rearrangement joins TRBV5-5 to TRBJ2-6, with D unclear. CDR3 in DNA: TGTGCCAGCAGCCTTCCTGGGGCCAACGTCCTGACTTTC. Protein: CASSLPGANVLTF.